This TCR beta chain is drawn from a study of cytomegalovirus exposure and HLA in healthy donors. Findings of the study overall: Serostatus for CMV was the only available immune exposure information.

Of note for this clone: Its target is not known.

13 Jbeta primers and 60 Vbeta primers were used for the PCR. The assay was immunoSEQ multiplex PCR, and TCRdb's table has in-frame clones only and misses some. The table lists about 55,000 clones, 65% to 80% of them singletons. After removal of 0 bases from V and 7 bases from J, the junction contained 8 bases not matched to a gene. The CDR3 extends over 16 amino acids. Germline CDR1 reads GTSNPN; CDR2 reads SVGIG (reference sequence). Sequencing input: PBMCs. The chain has TRBV30 and TRBJ1-4; 10 bases are a match to TRBD1. This receptor was taken from a man aged 35-49 years in good health and CMV-seropositive. CDR3 amino acids: CAWSVARTGGREKLFF. CDR3 coding DNA: TGTGCCTGGAGTGTAGCGAGGACAGGGGGACGTGAAAAACTGTTTTTT.